This T cell receptor (beta chain) was recovered during a study of control samples from healthy donors and cancer patients. The repertoire was sequenced with immunoSEQ multiplex PCR; TCRdb's copy has only in-frame clones and lacks some. This table holds about 160,000 clones, 90% to 95% found once. Germline assignment: CDR1 SQVTM and CDR2 ANQGSEA. Trimming took 5 bases from V and 2 from J; bases not matched to a gene: 14. CDR3 length: 16 amino acids. Sample: blood. This receptor was identified in a woman in her thirties or forties in good health. The chain employs TRBV29-1 and TRBJ1-2; TRBD1 matches 7 bases. In DNA, the CDR3 is TGCAGCGTTTTCAACCGGGACAGACAACTCAACTATGGCTACACCTTC. The encoded protein is CSVFNRDRQLNYGYTF.